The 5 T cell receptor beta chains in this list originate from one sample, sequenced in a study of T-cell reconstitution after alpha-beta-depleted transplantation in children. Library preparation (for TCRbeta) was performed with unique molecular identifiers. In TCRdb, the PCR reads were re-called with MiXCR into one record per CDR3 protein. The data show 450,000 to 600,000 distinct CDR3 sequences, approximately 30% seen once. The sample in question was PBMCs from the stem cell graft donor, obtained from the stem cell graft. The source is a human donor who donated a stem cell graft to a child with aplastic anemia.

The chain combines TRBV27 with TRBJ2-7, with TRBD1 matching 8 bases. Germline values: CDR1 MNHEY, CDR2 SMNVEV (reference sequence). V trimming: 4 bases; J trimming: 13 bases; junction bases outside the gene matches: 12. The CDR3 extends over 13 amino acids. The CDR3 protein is CASSSIRDRHPYV. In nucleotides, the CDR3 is TGTGCCAGCAGTTCGATCCGGGACAGGCACCCTTACGTC.

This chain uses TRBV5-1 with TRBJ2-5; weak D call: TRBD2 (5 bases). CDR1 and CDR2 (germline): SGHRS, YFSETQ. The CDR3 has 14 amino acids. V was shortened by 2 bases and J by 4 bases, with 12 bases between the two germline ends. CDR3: CASSFTGKGETQYF. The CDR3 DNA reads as TGCGCCAGCAGCTTTACGGGGAAGGGAGAGACCCAGTACTTC.

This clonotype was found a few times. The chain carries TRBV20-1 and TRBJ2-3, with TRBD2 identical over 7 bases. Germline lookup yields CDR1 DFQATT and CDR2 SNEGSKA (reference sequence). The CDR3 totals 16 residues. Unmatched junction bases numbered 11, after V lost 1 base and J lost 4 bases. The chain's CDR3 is CSARVTGGRAPDTQYF. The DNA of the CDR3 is TGCAGTGCTAGAGTAACAGGAGGGAGGGCCCCAGATACGCAGTATTTT.

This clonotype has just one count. In DNA, the CDR3 is TGTGCCAGTACCGGGACAGGGGACCTCTATGGCTACACCTTC. The encoded protein is CASTGTGDLYGYTF. This chain joins TRBV19 and TRBJ1-2; 10 nucleotides line up with TRBD1. Germline trimming cut 7 bases from V and 4 bases from J; bases unmatched to any gene: 6. The CDR3 sequence is 14 residues long. Per the germline V gene, CDR1 is LNHDA and CDR2 is SQIVND (reference sequence).

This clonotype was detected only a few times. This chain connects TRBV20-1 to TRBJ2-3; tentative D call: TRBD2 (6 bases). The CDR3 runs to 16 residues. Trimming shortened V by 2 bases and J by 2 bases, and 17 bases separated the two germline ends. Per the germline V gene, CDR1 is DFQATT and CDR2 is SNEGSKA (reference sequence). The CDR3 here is CSARQPRGLHTDTQYF. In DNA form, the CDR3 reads TGCAGTGCTAGACAACCTAGGGGACTCCACACAGATACGCAGTATTTT.